The clone carrying this T cell receptor (beta chain) was seen repeatedly, ten times or more. Its antigen is currently unknown. The record originates from a study of Graves' ophthalmopathy and Graves' hyperthyroidism. General study findings and limits: Blood shared most expanded thyroid clonotypes above 0.001 frequency. Cross-validated, the 13-signature model showed 87.88%/81.08% sensitivity/specificity, and 80%/75% in the test set.

The study amplified TCR beta CDR3 regions using RNA transcripts. The first-round RT-PCR employed HTBI primers together with the Qiagen OneStep RT-PCR kit. A multiplex PCR was then performed as the second round. TCRdb used MiXCR to reprocess the multiplex PCR reads, holding one entry per CDR3 protein. The sample lists 450,000 or so distinct CDR3 sequences, 13% to 15% occurring once. The CDR3 runs 13 residues. Trimming removed 3 bases from V and 7 bases from J; junction bases left unmatched: 6. Ophthalmopathy-affected donors exhibited moderate-to-severe activity, CAS ≥3, NOSPECS ≥4, and duration under 3 months. Symptoms, serum thyroxine and TRAb, thyroid ultrasound, and orbital computed tomography formed the diagnostic basis.

The chain uses TRBV12-3 or TRBV12-4 and TRBJ2-7; 7 bases are shared with TRBD2. The TCR originated in a woman in her twenties or thirties with Graves' ophthalmopathy. Sequences were obtained from blood. CDR3 sequence (DNA): TGTGCCAGCAGTTTGTTTGGGGAGGGGGAGCAGTACTTC. This sequence encodes CASSLFGEGEQYF.